This is a list of T cell receptor beta chains from one sample in a study of immune characterization of retroperitoneal liposarcoma. TCRdb reprocessed the PCR reads via MiXCR and lists one record per CDR3 protein. This sample has 12,000 or so distinct CDR3 sequences, with around 24% found just once. Sequenced input: tumor tissue. Receptors were obtained from a female donor with retroperitoneal liposarcoma. CDR3s include the opening cysteine and the closing phenylalanine or tryptophan. D genes are given only for firm matches. Where a row states a size, it is once, few, many or the class of an expanded clone; other rows omit it.

V: TRBV7-6; size: medium-sized; D: TRBD2; J: TRBJ2-1; DNA: TGTGCCAGCAGCTTAGAGGTGGTTCTAGCGGAACAGTTCTTC; CDR3: CASSLEVVLAEQFF
V: TRBV12-3/TRBV12-4; size: medium-sized; D: TRBD2; J: TRBJ2-5; DNA: TGTGCCAGCAGTCTAGGGACTAGCGGGAGCGGTGAGCAGTACTTC; CDR3: CASSLGTSGSGEQYF
V: TRBV6-5; size: once; D: NA; J: TRBJ1-2; DNA: TGTGCCAGCAACCTGGAACAGGGCTATGGCTACACCTTC; CDR3: CASNLEQGYGYTF
V: TRBV6-2/TRBV6-3; size: NA; D: TRBD2; J: TRBJ2-5; DNA: TGTGCCAGCGGCAGGTCTAGCGGGTACAATGAGCAGTACTTC; CDR3: CASGRSSGYNEQYF
V: TRBV12-5; size: NA; D: NA; J: TRBJ2-7; DNA: TGTGCTAGTGGGGACTTGAATGAGCAGTACTTC; CDR3: CASGDLNEQYF
V: TRBV7-2; size: few; D: NA; J: TRBJ1-2; DNA: TGTGCCAGCAGCTTAGAATTTGGCTACACCTTC; CDR3: CASSLEFGYTF
V: TRBV11-3; size: NA; D: NA; J: TRBJ2-7; DNA: TGTGCCAGCAGCTTAGGAGGGTTAAGCTCCTACGAGCAGTACTTC; CDR3: CASSLGGLSSYEQYF
V: TRBV6-1; size: medium-sized; D: TRBD2; J: TRBJ2-1; DNA: TGTGCCAGCATTCCGGGGGGTGCGGTCAATGAGCAGTTCTTC; CDR3: CASIPGGAVNEQFF
V: TRBV27; size: NA; D: NA; J: TRBJ2-1; DNA: TGTGCCAGCAGTCGAGAGACTGGATACAATGAGCAGTTCTTC; CDR3: CASSRETGYNEQFF
V: TRBV6-1; size: NA; D: NA; J: TRBJ1-1; DNA: TGTGCCAGCAGACACGGGATGAACACTGAAGCTTTCTTT; CDR3: CASRHGMNTEAFF
V: TRBV7-3; size: many; D: NA; J: TRBJ2-1; DNA: TGTGCCAGCAGCCCGGGACCGATTAAGGGACATGAGCAGTTCTTC; CDR3: CASSPGPIKGHEQFF
V: TRBV6-1; size: many; D: TRBD1; J: TRBJ2-7; DNA: TGTGCCAGCAGACCTACTAGACAGGGATACGAGCAGTACTTC; CDR3: CASRPTRQGYEQYF
V: TRBV11-3; size: many; D: NA; J: TRBJ2-7; DNA: TGTGCCAGCAGCCTTCGCGTCGGGGCTACTACCTACAATGAGCAGTACTTC; CDR3: CASSLRVGATTYNEQYF
V: TRBV7-9; size: NA; D: NA; J: TRBJ2-1; DNA: TGTGCCAGCAGCTTAGTTAATAGCGCGGGATACTACGAGCAGTTCTTC; CDR3: CASSLVNSAGYYEQFF
V: TRBV6-6; size: NA; D: NA; J: TRBJ2-1; DNA: TGTGCCAGCAGTTACTCGAGTCGTCAAGAGACCCAGTTCTTC; CDR3: CASSYSSRQETQFF
V: TRBV11-2; size: medium-sized; D: NA; J: TRBJ2-5; DNA: TGTGCCAGCAGCTTGTTGTACCAAGAGACCCAGTACTTC; CDR3: CASSLLYQETQYF
V: TRBV20-1; size: once; D: NA; J: TRBJ2-2; DNA: TGCAGTGCTAGAGTACCCATCACCGGGGAGCTGTTTTTT; CDR3: CSARVPITGELFF
V: TRBV6-1; size: NA; D: NA; J: TRBJ1-1; DNA: TGTGCCAGCGGGGGGGGCCCCCAGGACACTGAAGCTTTCTTT; CDR3: CASGGGPQDTEAFF
V: TRBV6-1; size: NA; D: NA; J: TRBJ2-1; DNA: TGTGCCAGCAGCCCCCGGGATCCGGTGGGGGAGACCCAGTTCTTC; CDR3: CASSPRDPVGETQFF
V: TRBV12-3/TRBV12-4; size: NA; D: NA; J: TRBJ1-2; DNA: TGTGCCAGCAGTTTCTCCGGGACAAACTATGGCTACACCTTC; CDR3: CASSFSGTNYGYTF
V: TRBV11-2; size: NA; D: NA; J: TRBJ2-7; DNA: TGTGCCAGCAGCCTTTACTACAATGAGCAGTACTTC; CDR3: CASSLYYNEQYF
V: TRBV4-1; size: NA; D: TRBD1; J: TRBJ2-7; DNA: TGCGCCAGCAGCCTCCGGACAGGCCTCTCCTACGAGCAGTACTTC; CDR3: CASSLRTGLSYEQYF
V: TRBV11-2; size: few; D: TRBD2; J: TRBJ2-7; DNA: TGTGCCAGCAGCTTAGGGGAGGGGAGTGAGCAGTACTTC; CDR3: CASSLGEGSEQYF
V: TRBV28; size: NA; D: TRBD2; J: TRBJ2-7; DNA: TGTGCCAGCAGCTCCGCGGGACTAGCGGTCTACGAGCAGTACTTC; CDR3: CASSSAGLAVYEQYF
V: TRBV12-3/TRBV12-4; size: few; D: NA; J: TRBJ2-1; DNA: TGTGCCAGCAAAGGTACCGACCCAAGGCGCGCGGGATCCTACAATGAGCAGTTCTTC; CDR3: CASKGTDPRRAGSYNEQFF
V: TRBV6-1; size: NA; D: NA; J: TRBJ1-2; DNA: TGTGCCAGTTCGGCAGGCAACGGGGTGGATGGCTACACCTTC; CDR3: CASSAGNGVDGYTF
V: TRBV6-2/TRBV6-3; size: NA; D: NA; J: TRBJ2-3; DNA: TGTGCCAGCAGCCCGGACTTTCATACGCAGTATTTT; CDR3: CASSPDFHTQYF
V: TRBV7-6; size: medium-sized; D: TRBD1; J: TRBJ2-1; DNA: TGTGCCAGCAGCTTGGGGAGGACAGGGTCATCCAAAAACATTCAGTTCTTC; CDR3: CASSLGRTGSSKNIQFF
V: TRBV6-1; size: medium-sized; D: NA; J: TRBJ2-1; DNA: TGTGCCAGCATAATAGGGACTTCCTACAATGAGCAGTTCTTC; CDR3: CASIIGTSYNEQFF
V: TRBV6-2/TRBV6-3; size: NA; D: NA; J: TRBJ1-2; DNA: TGTGCCAGCAGTGACCAGAGCGGCAATGGCTACACCTTC; CDR3: CASSDQSGNGYTF
V: TRBV7-8; size: NA; D: TRBD2; J: TRBJ2-1; DNA: TGTGCCAGCAGCTTATTATCTAGCGGGGTCTACAATGAGCAGTTCTTC; CDR3: CASSLLSSGVYNEQFF
V: TRBV28; size: NA; D: TRBD1; J: TRBJ1-1; DNA: TGTGCCAGCGAGAAGACAGGGAAAGCTTTCTTT; CDR3: CASEKTGKAFF
V: TRBV6-6; size: NA; D: NA; J: TRBJ2-3; DNA: TGTGCCAGCAGTTTCAGCGGAGCTAGCACAGATACGCAGTATTTT; CDR3: CASSFSGASTDTQYF
V: TRBV7-6; size: many; D: NA; J: TRBJ2-1; DNA: TGTGCCAGCAGCCCCACCTCTCCCGGGCCTAGCGAGCAGTTCTTC; CDR3: CASSPTSPGPSEQFF
V: TRBV6-1; size: NA; D: NA; J: TRBJ2-3; DNA: TGTGCCAGCAGTGTAAGCCGTGTAGATACGCAGTATTTT; CDR3: CASSVSRVDTQYF
V: TRBV28; size: once; D: NA; J: TRBJ2-5; DNA: TGTGCCAGCAGTTTTGGGCAGCAAGAGACCCAGTACTTC; CDR3: CASSFGQQETQYF
V: TRBV7-2; size: NA; D: TRBD2; J: TRBJ2-1; DNA: TGTGCCAGCAGTTGGACTAGCGGGAGTGGGAATGAGCAGTTCTTC; CDR3: CASSWTSGSGNEQFF
V: TRBV5-7; size: NA; D: TRBD1; J: TRBJ2-3; DNA: TGTGCCAGCAGCCACGGACAGGGGGGCACAGATACGCAGTATTTT; CDR3: CASSHGQGGTDTQYF
V: TRBV10-1; size: once; D: NA; J: TRBJ2-1; DNA: TGCGCCAGCAGTGAGTCAGGAGTAGCTTACAATGAGCAGTTCTTC; CDR3: CASSESGVAYNEQFF
V: TRBV7-2; size: NA; D: TRBD1; J: TRBJ2-1; DNA: TGTGCCAGCAGCTCACCGGGACAGAGAGTGCAGACCCAGTTCTTC; CDR3: CASSSPGQRVQTQFF
V: TRBV5-1; size: NA; D: NA; J: TRBJ2-1; DNA: TGCGCCAGCAGCTTGGGGCGGGTTGCCAGGTCCTACAATGAGCAGTTCTTC; CDR3: CASSLGRVARSYNEQFF
V: TRBV6-1; size: NA; D: NA; J: TRBJ1-1; DNA: TGTGCCAGCAGTGAAGTACGGGTGAACACTGAAGCTTTCTTT; CDR3: CASSEVRVNTEAFF
V: TRBV6-1; size: few; D: NA; J: TRBJ2-1; DNA: TGTGCCAGCAGTGTGTCACTTTACCAAGAGACCCAGTTCTTC; CDR3: CASSVSLYQETQFF
V: TRBV6-4; size: NA; D: NA; J: TRBJ1-2; DNA: TGTGCCAGCAAACAGACAGGTGGAGGGCAAGACTATGGCTACACCTTC; CDR3: CASKQTGGGQDYGYTF
V: TRBV4-3; size: once; D: NA; J: TRBJ2-1; DNA: TGCGCCAGCAGCACCCTGGACCATAACAATGAGCAGTTCTTC; CDR3: CASSTLDHNNEQFF
V: TRBV4-1; size: NA; D: NA; J: TRBJ2-6; DNA: TGCGCCAGCAGCCAGCAGGGAGCTGGGGCCAACGTCCTGACTTTC; CDR3: CASSQQGAGANVLTF
V: TRBV7-2; size: NA; D: NA; J: TRBJ1-1; DNA: TGTGCCAGCAGCAAGCCTGGGCCTCGCGCTGAAGCTTTCTTT; CDR3: CASSKPGPRAEAFF
V: TRBV6-1; size: medium-sized; D: TRBD2; J: TRBJ2-1; DNA: TGTGCCAGCAGTGAGGAGACTAGCGGGGGGGTCCAAGAGACCCAGTTCTTC; CDR3: CASSEETSGGVQETQFF
V: TRBV11-2; size: many; D: NA; J: TRBJ2-5; DNA: TGTGCCAGCAGCCCGGGCTGGGGAAGTCAAGAGACCCAGTACTTC; CDR3: CASSPGWGSQETQYF
V: TRBV12-3/TRBV12-4; size: many; D: TRBD1; J: TRBJ1-6; DNA: TGTGCCAGCAGTCCCGGACAGGGTGGGGGTTCACCCCTCCACTTT; CDR3: CASSPGQGGGSPLHF
V: TRBV6-1; size: many; D: NA; J: TRBJ2-1; DNA: TGTGCCAGCAGAGAGGGGGGGTTAGAGGACGAGCAGTTCTTC; CDR3: CASREGGLEDEQFF
V: TRBV11-3; size: many; D: NA; J: TRBJ2-1; DNA: TGTGCCAGCAGCTTAGGCGGGATAATCGGAGAGACCCAGTTCTTC; CDR3: CASSLGGIIGETQFF
V: TRBV6-4; size: few; D: TRBD2; J: TRBJ2-3; DNA: TGTGCCAGCAGTGCAGCGGGAGGGACAGATACGCAGTATTTT; CDR3: CASSAAGGTDTQYF
V: TRBV12-3/TRBV12-4; size: few; D: TRBD1; J: TRBJ2-1; DNA: TGTGCCACTGGGACAGCCTTCTACAATGAGCAGTTCTTC; CDR3: CATGTAFYNEQFF
V: TRBV6-9; size: NA; D: NA; J: TRBJ2-7; DNA: TGTGCCAGCAGTTACCTAGGGGGCGAGCAGTACTTC; CDR3: CASSYLGGEQYF
V: TRBV4-1; size: NA; D: TRBD2; J: TRBJ2-5; DNA: TGCGCCAGCAGCCAGGGACTACAAGAGACCCAGTACTTC; CDR3: CASSQGLQETQYF